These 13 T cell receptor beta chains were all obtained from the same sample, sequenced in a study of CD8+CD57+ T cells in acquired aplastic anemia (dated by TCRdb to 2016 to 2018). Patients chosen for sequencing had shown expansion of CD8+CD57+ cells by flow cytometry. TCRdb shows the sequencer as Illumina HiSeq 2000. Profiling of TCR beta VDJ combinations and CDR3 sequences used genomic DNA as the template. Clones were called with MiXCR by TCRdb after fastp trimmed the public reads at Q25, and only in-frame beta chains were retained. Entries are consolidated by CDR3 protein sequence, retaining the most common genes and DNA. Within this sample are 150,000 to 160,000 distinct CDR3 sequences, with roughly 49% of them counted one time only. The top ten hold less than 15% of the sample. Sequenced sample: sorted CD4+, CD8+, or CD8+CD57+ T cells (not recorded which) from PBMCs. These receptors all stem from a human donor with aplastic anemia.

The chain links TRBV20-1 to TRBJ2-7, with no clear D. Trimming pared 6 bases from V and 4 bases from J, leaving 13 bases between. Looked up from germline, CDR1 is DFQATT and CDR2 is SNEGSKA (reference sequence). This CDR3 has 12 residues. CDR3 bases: TGCAGTGCCGTTTATACAGCTTACGAGCAGTACTTC. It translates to CSAVYTAYEQYF.

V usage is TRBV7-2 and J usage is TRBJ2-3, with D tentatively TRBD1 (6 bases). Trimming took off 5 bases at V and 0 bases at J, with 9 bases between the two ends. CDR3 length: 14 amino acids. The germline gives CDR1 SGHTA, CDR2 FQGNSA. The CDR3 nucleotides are TGTGCCAGCAGCCCCGGACAGAGCACAGATACGCAGTATTTT. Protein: CASSPGQSTDTQYF.

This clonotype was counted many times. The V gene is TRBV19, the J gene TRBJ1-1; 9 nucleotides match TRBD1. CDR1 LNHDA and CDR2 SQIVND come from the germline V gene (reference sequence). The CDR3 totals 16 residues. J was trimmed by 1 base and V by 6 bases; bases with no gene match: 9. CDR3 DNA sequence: TGTGCCAGTAGGCGAGGACCGGGACAGGGGAACACTGAAGCTTTCTTT. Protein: CASRRGPGQGNTEAFF. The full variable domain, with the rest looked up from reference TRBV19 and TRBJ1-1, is DGGITQSPKYLFRKEGQNVTLSCEQNLNHDAMYWYRQDPGQGLRLIYYSQIVNDFQKGDIAEGYSVSREKKESFPLTVTSAQKNPTAFYLCASRRGPGQGNTEAFFGQGTRLTVV.

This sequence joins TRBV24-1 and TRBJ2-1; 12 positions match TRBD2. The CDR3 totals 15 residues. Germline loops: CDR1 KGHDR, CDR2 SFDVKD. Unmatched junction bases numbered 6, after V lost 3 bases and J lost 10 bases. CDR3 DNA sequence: TGTGCCACCAGTGATCCTAGGACTAGCGGGGTCGAGCAGTTCTTC. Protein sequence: CATSDPRTSGVEQFF.

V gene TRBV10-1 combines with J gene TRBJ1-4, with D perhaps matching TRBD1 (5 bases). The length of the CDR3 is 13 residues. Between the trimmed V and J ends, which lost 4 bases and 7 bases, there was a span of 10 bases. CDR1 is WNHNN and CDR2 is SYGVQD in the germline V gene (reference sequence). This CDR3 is CASSGQITEKLFF. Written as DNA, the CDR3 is TGCGCCAGCAGTGGACAGATAACTGAAAAACTGTTTTTT.

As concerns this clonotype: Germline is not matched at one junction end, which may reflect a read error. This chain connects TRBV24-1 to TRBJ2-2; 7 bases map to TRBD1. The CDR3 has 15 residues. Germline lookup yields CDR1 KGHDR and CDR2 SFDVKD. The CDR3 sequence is CATSDFNRGTGELFF. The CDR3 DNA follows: TGTGCCACAAGTGATTTCAACAGGGGCACCGGGGAGCTGTTTTTT.

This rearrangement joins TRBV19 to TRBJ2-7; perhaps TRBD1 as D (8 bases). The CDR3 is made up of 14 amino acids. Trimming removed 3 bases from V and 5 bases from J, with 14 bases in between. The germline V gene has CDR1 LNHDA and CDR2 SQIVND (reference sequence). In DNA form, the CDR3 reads TGTGCCAGTAGTATCACAGGGGGGGCTAACGAGCAGTACTTC. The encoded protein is CASSITGGANEQYF.

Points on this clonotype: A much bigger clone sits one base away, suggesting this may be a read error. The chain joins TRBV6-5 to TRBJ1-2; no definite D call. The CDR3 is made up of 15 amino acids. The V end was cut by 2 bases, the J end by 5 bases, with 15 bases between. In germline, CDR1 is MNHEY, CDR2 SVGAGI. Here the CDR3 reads CASSYTRIQSYGYTF. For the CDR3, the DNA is TGTGCCAGCAGTTACACCAGGATTCAGAGTTATGGCTACACCTTC.

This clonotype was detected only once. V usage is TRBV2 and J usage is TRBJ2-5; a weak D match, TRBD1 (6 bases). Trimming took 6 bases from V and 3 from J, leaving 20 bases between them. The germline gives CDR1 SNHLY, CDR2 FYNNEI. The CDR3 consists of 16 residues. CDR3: CASSLLGRTVKETQYF. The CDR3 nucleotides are TGTGCCAGCAGCCTCCTAGGAAGGACAGTAAAAGAGACCCAGTACTTC.

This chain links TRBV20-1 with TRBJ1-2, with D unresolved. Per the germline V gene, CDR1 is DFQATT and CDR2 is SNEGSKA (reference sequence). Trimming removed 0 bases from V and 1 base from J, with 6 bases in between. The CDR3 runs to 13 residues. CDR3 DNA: TGCAGTGCTAGAGATTGGATTAACTATGGCTACACCTTC. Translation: CSARDWINYGYTF.

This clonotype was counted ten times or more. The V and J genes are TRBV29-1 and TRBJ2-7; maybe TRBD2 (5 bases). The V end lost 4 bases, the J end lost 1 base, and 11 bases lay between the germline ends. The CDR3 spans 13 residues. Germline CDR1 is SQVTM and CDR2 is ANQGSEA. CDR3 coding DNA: TGCAGCGTTGCTGGAGGATCTTCCTACGAGCAGTACTTC. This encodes CSVAGGSSYEQYF.

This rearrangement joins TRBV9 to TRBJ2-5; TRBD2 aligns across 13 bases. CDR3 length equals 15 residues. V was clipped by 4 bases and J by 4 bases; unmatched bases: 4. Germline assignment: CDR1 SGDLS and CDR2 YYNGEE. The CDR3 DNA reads TGTGCCAGCAGCACTGGGACTAGCGGGGTAGAGACCCAGTACTTC. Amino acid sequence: CASSTGTSGVETQYF.

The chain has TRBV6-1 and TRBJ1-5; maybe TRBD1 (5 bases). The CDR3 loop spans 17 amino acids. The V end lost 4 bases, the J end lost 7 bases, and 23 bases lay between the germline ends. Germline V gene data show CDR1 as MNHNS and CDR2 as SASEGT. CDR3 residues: CASSATSGGSYEQPQHF. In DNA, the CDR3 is TGTGCCAGCAGTGCGACTAGCGGGGGGAGCTACGAGCAGCCCCAGCATTTT.